This TCR beta chain originates from a study of cytomegalovirus exposure and HLA in healthy donors. About the study: Unique TCR beta sequences numbering approximately 120 million came from around 180 million T cells in an earlier analysis. Study-level results: CMV serostatus was the sole immune exposure information available. Researchers reported from a later analysis that most CMV-associated TCR beta chains appeared HLA-restricted. V- and J-gene trimming in TCR beta was tied to a missense DCLRE1C variant by an analysis performed later.

J was trimmed by 4 bases and V by 1 base; bases with no gene match: 6. This CDR3 is 15 amino acids long. Germline CDR1 and CDR2: MGHRA and YSYEKL. The study ran its PCR with 60 Vbeta and 13 Jbeta primers. TCRdb's copy holds only in-frame clones and misses some; the assay was immunoSEQ multiplex PCR. This table holds under 150,000 clones, around 80% found once. This clone showed up just a few times. Its antigen is unidentified. This chain links TRBV4-1 with TRBJ2-7; 8 nucleotides line up with TRBD1. The TCR sequence derives from a human donor in good health. The specimen was PBMCs. The CDR3 coding sequence is TGCGCCAGCAGCCAAGTCGTGACAGGGGAATACGAGCAGTACTTC. As protein: CASSQVVTGEYEQYF.